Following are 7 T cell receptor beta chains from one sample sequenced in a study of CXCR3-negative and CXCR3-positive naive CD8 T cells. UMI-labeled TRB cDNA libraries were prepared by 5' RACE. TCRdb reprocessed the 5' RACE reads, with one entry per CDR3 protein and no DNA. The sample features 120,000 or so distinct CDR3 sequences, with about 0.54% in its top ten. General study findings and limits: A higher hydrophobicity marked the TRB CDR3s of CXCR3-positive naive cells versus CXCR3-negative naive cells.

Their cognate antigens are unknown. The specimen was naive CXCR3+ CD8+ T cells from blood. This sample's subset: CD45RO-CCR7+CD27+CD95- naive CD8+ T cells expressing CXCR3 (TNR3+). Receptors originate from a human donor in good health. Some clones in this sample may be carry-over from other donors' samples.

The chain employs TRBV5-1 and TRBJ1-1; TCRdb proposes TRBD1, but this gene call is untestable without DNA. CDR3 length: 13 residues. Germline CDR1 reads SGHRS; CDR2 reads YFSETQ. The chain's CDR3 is CASSLTGYTEAFF.

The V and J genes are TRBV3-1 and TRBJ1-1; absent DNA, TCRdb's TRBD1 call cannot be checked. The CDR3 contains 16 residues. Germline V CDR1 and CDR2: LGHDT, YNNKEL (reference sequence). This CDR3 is CASSQGETGASTEAFF.

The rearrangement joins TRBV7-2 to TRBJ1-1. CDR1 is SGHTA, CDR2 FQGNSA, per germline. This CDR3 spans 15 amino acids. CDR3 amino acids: CASSLEFQMNTEAFF. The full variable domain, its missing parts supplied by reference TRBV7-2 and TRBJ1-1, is GAGVSQSPSNKVTEKGKDVELRCDPISGHTALYWYRQSLGQGLEFLIYFQGNSAPDKSGLPSDRFSAERTGGSVSTLTIQRTQQEDSAVYLCASSLEFQMNTEAFFGQGTRLTVV.

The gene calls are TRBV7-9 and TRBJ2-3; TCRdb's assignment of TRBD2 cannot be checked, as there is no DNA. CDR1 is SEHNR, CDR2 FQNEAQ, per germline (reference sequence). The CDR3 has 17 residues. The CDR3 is CASSLLGLAAKTDTQYF.

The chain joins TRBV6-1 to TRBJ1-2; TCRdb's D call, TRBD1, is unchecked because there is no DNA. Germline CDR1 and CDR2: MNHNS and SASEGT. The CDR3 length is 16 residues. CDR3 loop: CASTIGDTVGDYGYTF.

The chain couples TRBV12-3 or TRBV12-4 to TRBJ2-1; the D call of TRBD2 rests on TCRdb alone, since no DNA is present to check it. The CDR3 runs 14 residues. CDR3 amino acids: CASTILGLLNEQFF.

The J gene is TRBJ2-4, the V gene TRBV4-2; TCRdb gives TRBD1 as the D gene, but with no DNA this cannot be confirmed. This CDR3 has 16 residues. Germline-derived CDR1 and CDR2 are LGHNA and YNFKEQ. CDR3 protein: CASSQEATGGWDIQYF.